This T cell receptor (beta chain) was obtained from a study of blood T cell repertoires in COVID-19. Trimming stripped 0 bases from V and 9 bases from J, with 9 bases between. This CDR3 is 13 amino acids long. In germline, CDR1 is LGHDT, CDR2 YNNKEL (reference sequence). Resolution of symptoms, clearance, or two negative PCRs was present in recovered Cohort 3 donors. In the original workflow: Amplification of reference gene primers provided the estimated nucleated cell counts. Libraries were prepared by immunoSEQ multiplex PCR; TCRdb keeps only in-frame clonotypes and omits some of them. V, J and clone size are those of that table, while D and trimming were read from the DNA. The sample has a few hundred thousand clones; 86% are singletons.

The chain is built from TRBV3-1 (or the pseudogene TRBV3-2) and TRBJ2-1; no firm D call. The TCR originated in a woman in her late teens or twenties who had recovered from COVID-19. Sample: PBMCs or T cells enriched from blood (not recorded which). CDR3: CASSQDRVLEQFF. The CDR3 region has the DNA TGTGCCAGCAGCCAAGATCGGGTGCTTGAGCAGTTCTTC.